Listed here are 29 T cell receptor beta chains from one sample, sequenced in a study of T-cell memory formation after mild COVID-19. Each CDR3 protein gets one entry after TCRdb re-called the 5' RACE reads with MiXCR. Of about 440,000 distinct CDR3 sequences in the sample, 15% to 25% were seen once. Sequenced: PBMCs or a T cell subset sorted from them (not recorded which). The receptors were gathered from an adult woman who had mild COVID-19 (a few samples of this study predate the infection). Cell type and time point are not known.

CDR3: CASSLSASGGNEQFF. The CDR3, as DNA: TGCGCCAGCAGCTTGTCGGCTAGCGGAGGCAATGAGCAGTTCTTC. The chain uses TRBV5-1 and TRBJ2-1; 7 bases align to TRBD2. Losses at the gene ends were 1 base for V and 6 bases for J; bases not matched to a gene: 7. Germline CDR1 is SGHRS and CDR2 is YFSETQ. The CDR3 runs to 15 residues.

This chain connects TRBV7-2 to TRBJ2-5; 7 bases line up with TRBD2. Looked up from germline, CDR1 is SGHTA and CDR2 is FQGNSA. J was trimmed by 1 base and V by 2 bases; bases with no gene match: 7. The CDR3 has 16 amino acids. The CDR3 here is CASSLRSSGFQETQYF. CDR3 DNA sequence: TGTGCCAGCAGCTTACGGTCTAGCGGTTTCCAAGAGACCCAGTACTTC.

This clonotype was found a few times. CDR3: CASNGDSEAFF. The CDR3 DNA sequence: TGTGCCAGCAACGGAGACAGCGAAGCTTTCTTT. The rearrangement joins TRBV3-1 to TRBJ1-1, with D possibly TRBD1 on 5 matching bases. Germline loops: CDR1 LGHDT, CDR2 YNNKEL (reference sequence). V shed 7 bases and J shed 8 bases, with 11 bases lying between them. This CDR3 region has 11 residues.

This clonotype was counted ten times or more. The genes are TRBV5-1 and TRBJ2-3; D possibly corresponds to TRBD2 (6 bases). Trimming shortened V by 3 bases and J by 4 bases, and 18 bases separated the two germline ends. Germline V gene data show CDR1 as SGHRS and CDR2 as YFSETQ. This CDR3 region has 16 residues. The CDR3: CASSSSGRVAADTQYF. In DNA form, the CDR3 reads TGCGCCAGCAGCTCCTCAGGTAGGGTAGCGGCAGATACGCAGTATTTT.

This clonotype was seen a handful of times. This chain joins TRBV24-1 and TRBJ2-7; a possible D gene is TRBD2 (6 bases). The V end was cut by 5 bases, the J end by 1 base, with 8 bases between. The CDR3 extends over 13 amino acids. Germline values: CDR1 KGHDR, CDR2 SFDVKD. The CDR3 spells CATSAGVSYEQYF. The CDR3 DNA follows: TGTGCCACCAGTGCGGGGGTTTCCTACGAGCAGTACTTC.

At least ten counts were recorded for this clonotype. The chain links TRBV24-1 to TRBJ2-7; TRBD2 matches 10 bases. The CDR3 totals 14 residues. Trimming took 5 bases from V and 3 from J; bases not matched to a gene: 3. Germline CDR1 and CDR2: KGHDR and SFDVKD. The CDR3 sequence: CATSAASGSYEQYF. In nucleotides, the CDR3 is TGTGCCACCAGTGCTGCTAGCGGGAGCTACGAGCAGTACTTC.

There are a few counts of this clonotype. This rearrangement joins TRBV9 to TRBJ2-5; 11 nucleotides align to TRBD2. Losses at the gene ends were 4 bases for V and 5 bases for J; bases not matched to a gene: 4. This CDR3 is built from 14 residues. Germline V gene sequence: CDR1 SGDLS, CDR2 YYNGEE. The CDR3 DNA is TGTGCCAGCAGCTTTAGCGGGAGGGCTGAGACCCAGTACTTC. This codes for CASSFSGRAETQYF.

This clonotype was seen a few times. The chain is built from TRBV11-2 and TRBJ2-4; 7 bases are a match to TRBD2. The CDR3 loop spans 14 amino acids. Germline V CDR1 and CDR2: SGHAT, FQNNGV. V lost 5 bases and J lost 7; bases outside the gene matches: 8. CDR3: CASSGMSRGNIQYF. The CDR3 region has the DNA TGTGCCAGCAGCGGCATGTCGCGGGGGAACATTCAGTACTTC. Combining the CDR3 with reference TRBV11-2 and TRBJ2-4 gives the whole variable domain EAGVAQSPRYKIIEKRQSVAFWCNPISGHATLYWYQQILGQGPKLLIQFQNNGVVDDSQLPKDRFSAERLKGVDSTLKIQPAKLEDSAVYLCASSGMSRGNIQYFGAGTRLSVL.

CDR3 loop: CASSLTSGSNEQFF. The CDR3 region has the DNA TGTGCCAGCAGCCTGACTAGCGGGAGTAATGAGCAGTTCTTC. The J gene is TRBJ2-1, the V gene TRBV7-9; 12 bases line up with TRBD2. The CDR3 consists of 14 residues. CDR1 and CDR2 (germline): SEHNR, FQNEAQ (reference sequence). V shed 5 bases and J 7 bases; nucleotides not matched to a gene: 3.

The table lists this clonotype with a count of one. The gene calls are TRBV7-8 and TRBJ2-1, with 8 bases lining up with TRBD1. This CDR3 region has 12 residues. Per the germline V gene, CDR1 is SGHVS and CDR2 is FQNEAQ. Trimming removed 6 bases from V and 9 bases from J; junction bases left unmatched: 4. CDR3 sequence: CASREGTGEQFF. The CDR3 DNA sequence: TGTGCCAGCAGGGAAGGGACAGGTGAGCAGTTCTTC.

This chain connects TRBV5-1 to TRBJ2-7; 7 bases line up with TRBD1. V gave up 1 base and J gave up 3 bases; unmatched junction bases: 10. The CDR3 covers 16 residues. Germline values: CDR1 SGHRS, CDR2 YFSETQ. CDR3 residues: CASSLSTGTGDYEQYF. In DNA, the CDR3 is TGCGCCAGCAGCTTGTCGACAGGGACGGGCGACTACGAGCAGTACTTC.

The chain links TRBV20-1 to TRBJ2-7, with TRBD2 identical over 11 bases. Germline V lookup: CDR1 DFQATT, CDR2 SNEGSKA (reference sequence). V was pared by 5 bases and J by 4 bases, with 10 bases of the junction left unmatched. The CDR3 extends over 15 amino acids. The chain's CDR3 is CSASDTSGRLYEQYF. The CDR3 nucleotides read TGCAGTGCTTCCGATACTAGCGGGAGATTATACGAGCAGTACTTC.

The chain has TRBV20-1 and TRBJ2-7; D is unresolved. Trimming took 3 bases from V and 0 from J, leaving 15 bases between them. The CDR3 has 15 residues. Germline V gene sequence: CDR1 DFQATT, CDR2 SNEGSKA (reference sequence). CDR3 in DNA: TGCAGTGCTAGCCACGTCGGGTTTAGCTCCTACGAGCAGTACTTC. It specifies CSASHVGFSSYEQYF.

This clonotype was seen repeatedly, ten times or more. CDR3 nucleotides: TGTGCCAGCAGTGGACAGGGGGGAGAGACCCAGTACTTC. Encoded protein: CASSGQGGETQYF. The chain joins TRBV11-2 to TRBJ2-5; 10 positions agree with TRBD1. The germline CDR1 and CDR2 sequences are SGHAT and FQNNGV. V lost 6 bases and J lost 4; bases outside the gene matches: 2. The CDR3 loop spans 13 amino acids.

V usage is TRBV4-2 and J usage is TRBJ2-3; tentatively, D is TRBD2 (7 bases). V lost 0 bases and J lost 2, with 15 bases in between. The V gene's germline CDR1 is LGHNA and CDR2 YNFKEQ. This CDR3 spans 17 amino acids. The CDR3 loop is CASSQDGAGDITDTQYF. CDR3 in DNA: TGTGCCAGCAGCCAAGACGGGGCGGGGGACATCACAGATACGCAGTATTTT.

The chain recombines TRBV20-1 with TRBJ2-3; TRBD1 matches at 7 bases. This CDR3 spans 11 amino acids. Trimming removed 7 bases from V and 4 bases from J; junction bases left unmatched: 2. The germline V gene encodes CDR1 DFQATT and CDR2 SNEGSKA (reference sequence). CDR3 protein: CSGQGADTQYF. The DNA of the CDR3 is TGCAGTGGGCAGGGGGCAGATACGCAGTATTTT.

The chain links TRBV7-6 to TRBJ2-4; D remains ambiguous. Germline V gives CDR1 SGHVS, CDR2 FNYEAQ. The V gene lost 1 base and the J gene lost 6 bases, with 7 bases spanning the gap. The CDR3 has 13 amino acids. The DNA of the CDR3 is TGTGCCAGCAGCTTAGATTCAGGAAACATTCAGTACTTC. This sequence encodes CASSLDSGNIQYF.

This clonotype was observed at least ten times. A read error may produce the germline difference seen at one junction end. CDR3 sequence reads: CASSLSGSTDTQYF. The CDR3 region has the DNA TGTGCCAGCAGCCTTAGCGGGAGCACAGATACGCAGTATTTT. The chain is built from TRBV5-1 and TRBJ2-3, with TRBD2 identical over 7 bases. Germline V gene sequence: CDR1 SGHRS, CDR2 YFSETQ. There are 14 residues in the CDR3.

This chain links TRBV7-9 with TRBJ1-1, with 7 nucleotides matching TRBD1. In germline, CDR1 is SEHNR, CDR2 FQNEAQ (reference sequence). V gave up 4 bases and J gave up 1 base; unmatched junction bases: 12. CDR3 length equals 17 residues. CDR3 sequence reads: CASSSRDRTGSNTEAFF. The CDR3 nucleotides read TGTGCCAGCAGCTCTCGGGATAGGACAGGATCGAACACTGAAGCTTTCTTT.

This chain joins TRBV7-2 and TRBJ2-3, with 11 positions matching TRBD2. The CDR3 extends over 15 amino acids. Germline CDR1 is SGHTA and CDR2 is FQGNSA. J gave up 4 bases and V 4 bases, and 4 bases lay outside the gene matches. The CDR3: CASSSLAGGSDTQYF. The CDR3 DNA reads TGTGCCAGCAGCTCCCTAGCGGGAGGTTCAGATACGCAGTATTTT.

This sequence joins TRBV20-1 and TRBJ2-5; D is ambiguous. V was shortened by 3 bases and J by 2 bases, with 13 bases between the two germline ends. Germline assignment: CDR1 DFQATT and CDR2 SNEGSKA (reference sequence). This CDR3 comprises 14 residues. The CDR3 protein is CSASLVAGQETQYF. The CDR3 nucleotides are TGCAGTGCTAGTCTAGTAGCAGGTCAAGAGACCCAGTACTTC.

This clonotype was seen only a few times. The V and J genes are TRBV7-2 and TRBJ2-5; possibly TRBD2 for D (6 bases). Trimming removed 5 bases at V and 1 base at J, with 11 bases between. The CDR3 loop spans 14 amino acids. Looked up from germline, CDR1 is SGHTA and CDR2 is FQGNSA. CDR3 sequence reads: CASSRVAAQETQYF. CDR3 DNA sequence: TGTGCCAGCAGCCGTGTAGCGGCCCAAGAGACCCAGTACTTC.

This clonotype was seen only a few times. This CDR3 reads CASIMTGYSYNEQFF. DNA of the CDR3: TGTGCCAGCATTATGACAGGGTACTCCTACAATGAGCAGTTCTTC. The gene calls are TRBV12-3 or TRBV12-4 and TRBJ2-1; 7 nucleotides agree with TRBD1. V shed 7 bases and J 0 bases; nucleotides not matched to a gene: 6. The CDR3 has 15 residues.

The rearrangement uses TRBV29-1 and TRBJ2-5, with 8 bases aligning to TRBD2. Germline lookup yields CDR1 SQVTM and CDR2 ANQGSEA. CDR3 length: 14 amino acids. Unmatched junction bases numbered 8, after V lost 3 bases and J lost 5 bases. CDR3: CSVDTRGAGETQYF. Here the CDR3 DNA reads TGCAGCGTTGACACGCGGGGGGCCGGGGAGACCCAGTACTTC.

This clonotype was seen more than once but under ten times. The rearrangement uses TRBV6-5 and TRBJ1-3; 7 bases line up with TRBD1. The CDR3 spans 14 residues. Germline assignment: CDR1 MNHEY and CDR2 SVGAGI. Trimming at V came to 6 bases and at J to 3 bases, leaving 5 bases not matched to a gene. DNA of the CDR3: TGTGCCAGCAGATCCGACAGGGTTGGAAACACCATATATTTT. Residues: CASRSDRVGNTIYF.

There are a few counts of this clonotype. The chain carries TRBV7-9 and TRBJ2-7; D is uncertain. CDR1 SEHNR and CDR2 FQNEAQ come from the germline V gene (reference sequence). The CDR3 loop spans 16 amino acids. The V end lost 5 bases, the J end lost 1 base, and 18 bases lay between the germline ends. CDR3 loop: CASSPRSLLLSYEQYF. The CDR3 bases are TGTGCCAGCAGCCCTAGGAGTCTTCTCCTTTCCTACGAGCAGTACTTC.

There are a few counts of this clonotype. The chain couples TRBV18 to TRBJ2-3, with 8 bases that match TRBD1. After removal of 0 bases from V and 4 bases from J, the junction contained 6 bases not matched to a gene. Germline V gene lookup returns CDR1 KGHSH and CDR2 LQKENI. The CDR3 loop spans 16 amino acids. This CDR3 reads CASSPPWTGWADTQYF. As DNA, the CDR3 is TGTGCCAGCTCACCACCTTGGACAGGGTGGGCAGATACGCAGTATTTT.

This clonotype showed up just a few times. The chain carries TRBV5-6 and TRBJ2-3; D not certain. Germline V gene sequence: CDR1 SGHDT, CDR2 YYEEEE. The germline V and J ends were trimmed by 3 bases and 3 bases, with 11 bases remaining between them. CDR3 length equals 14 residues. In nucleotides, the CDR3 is TGTGCCAGCAGCTCGGCCAGTGGTACAGATACGCAGTATTTT. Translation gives CASSSASGTDTQYF. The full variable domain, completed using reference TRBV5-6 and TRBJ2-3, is DAGVTQSPTHLIKTRGQQVTLRCSPKSGHDTVSWYQQALGQGPQFIFQYYEEEERQRGNFPDRFSGHQFPNYSSELNVNALLLGDSALYLCASSSASGTDTQYFGPGTRLTVL.

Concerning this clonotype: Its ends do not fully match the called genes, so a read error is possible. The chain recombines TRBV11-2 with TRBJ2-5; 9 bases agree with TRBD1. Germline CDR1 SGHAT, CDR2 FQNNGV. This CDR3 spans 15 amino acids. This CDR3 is CASRAYTGGGETQYF. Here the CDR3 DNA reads TGTGCCAGCAGGGCTTACACAGGGGGCGGAGAGACACAGTACTTC.